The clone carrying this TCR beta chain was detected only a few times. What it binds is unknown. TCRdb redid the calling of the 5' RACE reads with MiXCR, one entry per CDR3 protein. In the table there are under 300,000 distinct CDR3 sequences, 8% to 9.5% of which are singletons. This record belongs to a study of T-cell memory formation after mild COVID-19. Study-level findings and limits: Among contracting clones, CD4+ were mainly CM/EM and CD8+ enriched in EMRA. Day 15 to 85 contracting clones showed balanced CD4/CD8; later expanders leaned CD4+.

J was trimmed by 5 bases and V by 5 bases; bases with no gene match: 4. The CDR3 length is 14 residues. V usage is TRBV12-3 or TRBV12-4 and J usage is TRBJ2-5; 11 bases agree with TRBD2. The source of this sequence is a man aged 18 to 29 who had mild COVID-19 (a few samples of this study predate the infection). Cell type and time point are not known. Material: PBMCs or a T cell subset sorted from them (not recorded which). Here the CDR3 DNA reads TGTGCCAGCAGTCCCCGGACTAGCGGGGAGACCCAGTACTTC. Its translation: CASSPRTSGETQYF.